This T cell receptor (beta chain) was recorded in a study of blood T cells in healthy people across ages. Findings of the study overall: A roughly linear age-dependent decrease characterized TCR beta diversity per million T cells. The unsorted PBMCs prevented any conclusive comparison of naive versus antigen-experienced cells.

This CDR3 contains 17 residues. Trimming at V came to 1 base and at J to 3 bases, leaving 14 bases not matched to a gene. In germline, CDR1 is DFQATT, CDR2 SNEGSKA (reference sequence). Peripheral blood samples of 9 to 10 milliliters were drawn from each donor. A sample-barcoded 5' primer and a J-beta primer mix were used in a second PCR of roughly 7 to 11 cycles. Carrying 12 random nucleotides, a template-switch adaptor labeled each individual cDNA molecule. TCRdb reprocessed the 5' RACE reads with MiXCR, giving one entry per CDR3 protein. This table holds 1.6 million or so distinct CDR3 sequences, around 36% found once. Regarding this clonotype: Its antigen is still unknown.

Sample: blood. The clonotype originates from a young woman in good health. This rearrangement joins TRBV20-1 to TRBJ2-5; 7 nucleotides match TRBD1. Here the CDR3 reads CSARGRKTGAPKETQYF. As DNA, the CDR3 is TGCAGTGCTAGAGGACGAAAAACAGGGGCCCCGAAAGAGACCCAGTACTTC.